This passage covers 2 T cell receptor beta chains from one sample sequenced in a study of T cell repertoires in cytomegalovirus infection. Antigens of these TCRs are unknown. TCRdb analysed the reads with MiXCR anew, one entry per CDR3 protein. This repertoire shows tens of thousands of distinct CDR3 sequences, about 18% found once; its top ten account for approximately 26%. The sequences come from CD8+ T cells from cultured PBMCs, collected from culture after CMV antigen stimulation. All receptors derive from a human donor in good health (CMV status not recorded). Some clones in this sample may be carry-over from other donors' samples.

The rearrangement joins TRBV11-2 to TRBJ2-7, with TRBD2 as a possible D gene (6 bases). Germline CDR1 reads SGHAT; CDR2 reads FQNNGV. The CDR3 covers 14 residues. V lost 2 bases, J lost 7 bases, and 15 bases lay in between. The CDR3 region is CASSLSPTSFEQYF. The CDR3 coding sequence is TGTGCCAGCAGCTTATCCCCAACTAGCTTTGAGCAGTACTTC.

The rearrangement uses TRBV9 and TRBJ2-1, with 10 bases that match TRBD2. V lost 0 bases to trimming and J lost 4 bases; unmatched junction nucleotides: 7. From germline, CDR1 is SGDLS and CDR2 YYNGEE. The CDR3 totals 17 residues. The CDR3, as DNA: TGTGCCAGCAGCGTAGCCCCCCTTAGCGGGAGGTACAATGAGCAGTTCTTC. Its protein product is CASSVAPLSGRYNEQFF.